This T cell receptor (beta chain) stems from a study of OX40 agonist ivuxolimab in advanced cancers. Study in general: Ivuxolimab is a fully human IgG2 antibody that activates OX40 (CD134). Patients undergoing dose escalation presented with hepatocellular carcinoma, melanoma, renal cell or head and neck cancer. Study-wide points: The authors also found low normalized T-cell clonal expansion in some nonresponders.

Points on this clone: Its target is unknown.

The CDR3 contains 14 residues. Germline lookup yields CDR1 LNHDA and CDR2 SQIVND (reference sequence). Unmatched junction bases numbered 14, after V lost 4 bases and J lost 15 bases. TCRdb's copy holds only in-frame clones and misses some; the assay was immunoSEQ multiplex PCR. The sample yields roughly 81,000 clones, 75% to 90% seen once. This chain connects TRBV19 to TRBJ2-1; 8 nucleotides line up with TRBD2. The clonotype originates from an adult with an advanced solid tumor such as melanoma, head and neck, liver or kidney cancer. Sequencing was performed on CD4+ or CD8+ T cells sorted from blood, taken in a trial of the OX40 agonist ivuxolimab. CDR3 in DNA: TGTGCCAGTAGTAACAGCGGGGGCCTACCCCTCCGGTTCTTC. This encodes CASSNSGGLPLRFF.